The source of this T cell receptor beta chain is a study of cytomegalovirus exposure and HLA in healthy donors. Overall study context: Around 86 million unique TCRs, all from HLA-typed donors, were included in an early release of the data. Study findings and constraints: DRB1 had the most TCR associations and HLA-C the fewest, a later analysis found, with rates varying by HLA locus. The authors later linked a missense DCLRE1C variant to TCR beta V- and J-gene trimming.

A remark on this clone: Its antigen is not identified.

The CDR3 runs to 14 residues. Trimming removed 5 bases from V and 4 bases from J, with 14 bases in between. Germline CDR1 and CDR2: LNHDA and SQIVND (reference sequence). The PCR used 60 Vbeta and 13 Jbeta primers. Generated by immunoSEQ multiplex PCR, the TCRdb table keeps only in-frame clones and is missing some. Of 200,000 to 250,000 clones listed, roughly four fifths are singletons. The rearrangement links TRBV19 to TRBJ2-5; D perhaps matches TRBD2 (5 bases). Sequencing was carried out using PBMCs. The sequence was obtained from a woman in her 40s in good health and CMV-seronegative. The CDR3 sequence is CASSSTRAAETQYF. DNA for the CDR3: TGTGCCAGTAGTTCCACGAGGGCGGCAGAGACCCAGTACTTC.